The 13 T cell receptor beta chains presented below share a single source sample, sequenced in a study of shared clonotypes between healthy human individuals. Clones were read by immunoSEQ multiplex PCR, and TCRdb kept only the in-frame ones, dropping some. This table has over 150,000 clones, about 68% appearing once. The specimen sequenced was memory CD4+ T cells sorted from blood. Subset in this sample: CD45RA-negative fraction. The receptor set was obtained from a man aged 25-40 years in good health.

The table lists this clone with a count of one. The V gene is TRBV18, the J gene TRBJ2-7; D is ambiguous. V lost 0 bases, J lost 6 bases, and 6 bases lay in between. The CDR3 is 12 amino acids. The V gene's germline CDR1 is KGHSH and CDR2 LQKENI. In DNA, the CDR3 is TGTGCCAGCTCACCACCGAGTAGCGAGCAGTACTTC. The encoded protein is CASSPPSSEQYF.

This chain joins TRBV5-4 and TRBJ2-7; D possibly corresponds to TRBD2 (6 bases). V was pared by 4 bases and J by 4 bases, with 18 bases between. This CDR3 is built from 15 residues. Germline V gene lookup returns CDR1 SGHNT and CDR2 YYREEE (reference sequence). The CDR3 reads CASSQSGPYPYEQYF. CDR3 coding DNA: TGTGCCAGCAGCCAGAGCGGGCCCTACCCTTACGAGCAGTACTTC.

The chain uses TRBV10-2 and TRBJ2-6, with D tentatively TRBD1 (5 bases). Trimming took off 4 bases at V and 4 bases at J, with 14 bases between the two ends. The germline CDR1 and CDR2 sequences are WSHSY and SAAADI. The CDR3 length is 16 residues. The CDR3 region is CASSVPGALGANVLTF. In DNA form, the CDR3 reads TGCGCCAGCAGTGTACCTGGGGCGCTCGGGGCCAACGTCCTGACTTTC.

The CDR3 here is CASKREAGNTIYF. CDR3 nucleotide sequence: TGTGCCAGCAAGAGAGAGGCTGGAAACACCATATATTTT. This chain uses TRBV7-2 with TRBJ1-3; D gene unclear. Trimming removed 7 bases from V and 2 bases from J, with 9 bases in between. CDR1 is SGHTA, CDR2 FQGNSA, per germline. The CDR3 sequence is 13 residues long.

The rearrangement uses TRBV5-1 and TRBJ1-2; 7 nucleotides match TRBD1. Per germline, CDR1 SGHRS and CDR2 YFSETQ. The CDR3 length is 15 residues. V was clipped by 0 bases and J by 3 bases; unmatched bases: 5. CDR3 protein: CASSLAGGGDYGYTF. CDR3 nucleotides: TGCGCCAGCAGCTTGGCCGGAGGGGGCGACTATGGCTACACCTTC.

A few counts support this clone. The rearrangement links TRBV19 to TRBJ2-5, with D perhaps matching TRBD2 (6 bases). The CDR3 contains 14 residues. The germline V gene encodes CDR1 LNHDA and CDR2 SQIVND (reference sequence). V was trimmed by 7 bases and J by 5 bases, leaving 17 bases between them. CDR3 in amino acids: CASTQTGAYETQYF. CDR3 coding DNA: TGTGCCAGTACCCAGACGGGAGCGTATGAGACCCAGTACTTC.

This clone was seen a handful of times. The genes are TRBV5-1 and TRBJ2-6, with D hard to call. The CDR3 covers 15 residues. Trimming took off 0 bases at V and 2 bases at J, with 6 bases between the two ends. CDR1 and CDR2 from the germline V gene are SGHRS and YFSETQ. The CDR3 region is CASSLGGAGANVLTF. The CDR3 DNA follows: TGCGCCAGCAGCTTGGGTGGGGCTGGGGCCAACGTCCTGACTTTC.

As concerns this clone: The conserved phenylalanine or tryptophan normally closing the CDR3 is absent here, so this likely arose from a read error. The genes are TRBV5-4 and TRBJ2-7; TRBD2 is a possible D gene (6 bases). Germline V CDR1 and CDR2: SGHNT, YYREEE (reference sequence). The CDR3 is 15 residues long. Trimming removed 2 bases from V and 0 bases from J, with 12 bases in between. The CDR3 sequence is CASSFTRGSSYEQYL. CDR3 bases: TGTGCCAGCAGCTTTACCCGGGGGAGCTCCTACGAGCAGTACCTC.

V gene TRBV15 combines with J gene TRBJ2-3; D is possibly TRBD1 (5 bases). This CDR3 has 15 amino acids. Per germline, CDR1 LNHNV and CDR2 YYDKDF (reference sequence). V lost 0 bases, J lost 3 bases, and 10 bases lay in between. The CDR3 DNA is TGTGCCACCAGCAGAGATCCCTCAGGGACAGATACGCAGTATTTT. Amino acid sequence: CATSRDPSGTDTQYF.

This clone was observed a handful of times. The chain links TRBV7-6 to TRBJ2-5; a possible D gene is TRBD2 (6 bases). The germline V and J ends were trimmed by 1 base and 1 base, with 13 bases remaining between them. The CDR3 runs to 16 residues. Per the germline V gene, CDR1 is SGHVS and CDR2 is FNYEAQ. The CDR3 reads CASSLESSGFQETQYF. The CDR3 DNA sequence: TGTGCCAGCAGCTTAGAATCCAGCGGGTTCCAAGAGACCCAGTACTTC.

V and J are TRBV5-1 and TRBJ1-1; D is perhaps TRBD1 (5 bases). CDR3 size: 14 residues. Germline V lookup: CDR1 SGHRS, CDR2 YFSETQ. V dropped 3 bases and J dropped 0 bases, with 9 bases sitting between them. The CDR3 sequence is CASSSQTVNTEAFF. DNA for the CDR3: TGCGCCAGCAGCTCCCAGACAGTGAACACTGAAGCTTTCTTT.

V is TRBV6-1 and J is TRBJ2-7; no clear D. The CDR3 has 13 amino acids. Germline CDR1 and CDR2: MNHNS and SASEGT. Trimming stripped 2 bases from V and 9 bases from J, with 14 bases between. The CDR3 nucleotides are TGTGCCAGCAGTGAATATTTTACCGACTCGCAGTACTTC. This sequence encodes CASSEYFTDSQYF.

The chain combines TRBV11-3 with TRBJ2-3, with D possibly matching TRBD2 (5 bases). V lost 8 bases and J 1 base, leaving 10 bases between the germline ends. The CDR3 spans 13 residues. Germline assignment: CDR1 SGHNT and CDR2 YENEEA. The CDR3 loop is CASRGRGTDTQYF. The CDR3, as DNA: TGTGCCAGCCGAGGGCGCGGCACAGATACGCAGTATTTT.